The source of this T cell receptor (beta chain) is a study of pediatric ulcerative colitis. Study in general: Several patients showed pancolitis and two showed left-sided colitis.

Deletions cut 7 bases from V and 5 bases from J, with 12 bases between. This CDR3 is 11 amino acids long. CDR1 is GTSNPN and CDR2 is SVGIG in the germline V gene (reference sequence). This clone was detected once. Its specificity is not known. This was a survey-level run. The protocol was immunoSEQ multiplex PCR, while the TCRdb copy is restricted to in-frame clones and leaves out a portion. The sample lists 60,000 or so clones, around 80% occurring once. Points from the study as a whole: In rectum, acute severe colitis had expanded clones and less diversity.

Material for sequencing was blood. The chain is built from TRBV30 and TRBJ2-7, with D possibly being TRBD1 or TRBD2 (5 bases each). This receptor was taken from a boy younger than 18 with moderate ulcerative colitis. The DNA for the CDR3 is TGTGCCTTACGGTGGGGGAACGAGCAGTACTTC. Protein: CALRWGNEQYF.